These 7 T cell receptor beta chains were all obtained from the same sample, sequenced in a study of T cell clusters in autoimmune cytopenias. Multiplex touch-down PCR amplified TRB using TRB-A and TRB-B pools in one tube. For each CDR3 protein, TCRdb gives one entry from its re-call of the multiplex PCR reads, without DNA. This sample's table reports more than 1,100 distinct CDR3 sequences. TRB was amplified from roughly 250 ng of peripheral blood genomic DNA per sample. Sequences were obtained from peripheral blood. Receptor source: a human donor with an autoimmune cytopenia or autoimmune hepatitis (not recorded which).

This clonotype is deemed medium-sized (0.01 to 0.1%) by its frequency. The chain recombines TRBV29-1 with TRBJ1-1; TCRdb designates TRBD1, a call that cannot be tested without DNA. Germline V gene data show CDR1 as SQVTM and CDR2 as ANQGSEA. The CDR3 covers 13 residues. CDR3 amino acids: CSAQGLVYPEAFF. Supplemented by reference TRBV29-1 and TRBJ1-1, the full variable domain reads SAVISQKPSRDICQRGTSLTIQCQVDSQVTMMFWYRQQPGQSLTLIATANQGSEATYESGFVIDKFPISRPNLTFSTLTVSNMSPEDSSIYLCSAQGLVYPEAFFGQGTRLTVV.

This clonotype ranks as hyperexpanded in terms of frequency. This chain's CDR3 is CASSMGTEQRETQYF. The rearrangement links TRBV19 to TRBJ2-5; TCRdb's D gene call, TRBD1, goes unchecked for lack of DNA. This CDR3 comprises 15 residues. Germline CDR1 LNHDA, CDR2 SQIVND (reference sequence). Filled out from reference TRBV19 and TRBJ2-5, the complete variable domain reads DGGITQSPKYLFRKEGQNVTLSCEQNLNHDAMYWYRQDPGQGLRLIYYSQIVNDFQKGDIAEGYSVSREKKESFPLTVTSAQKNPTAFYLCASSMGTEQRETQYFGPGTRLLVL.

This clonotype is labeled medium-sized (0.01 to 0.1%) based on frequency. The rearrangement uses TRBV6-5 and TRBJ2-2; TCRdb's D gene call, TRBD2, goes unchecked for lack of DNA. The germline CDR1 and CDR2 sequences are MNHEY and SVGAGI. The CDR3 consists of 15 residues. The CDR3 spells CASSKGLANTGELFF.

This clonotype is medium-sized (0.01 to 0.1%) by frequency. The rearrangement uses TRBV5-6 and TRBJ1-2; the D gene TCRdb calls, TRBD1, cannot be checked with no DNA. The CDR3 loop spans 15 amino acids. CDR1 is SGHDT, CDR2 YYEEEE, per germline. The CDR3 is CASSPRPTASYGYTF.

The J gene is TRBJ2-4, the V gene TRBV12-3 or TRBV12-4; the TRBD1 assignment by TCRdb is unverifiable without DNA. CDR3 length equals 12 residues. CDR3 sequence reads: CASSQGGNIQYF.

This clonotype ranks as medium-sized (0.01 to 0.1%) in terms of frequency. The gene calls are TRBV30 and TRBJ2-2; checking the TCRdb D call of TRBD1 is not possible without DNA. CDR3 length: 18 amino acids. Germline V lookup: CDR1 GTSNPN, CDR2 SVGIG (reference sequence). CDR3 protein: CAWSAQGRAPGDTGELFF.

The chain joins TRBV2 to TRBJ2-5. CDR3 length equals 14 residues. The germline V gene encodes CDR1 SNHLY and CDR2 FYNNEI. CDR3 loop: CASSRYMAQETQYF.